This is a list of T cell receptor beta chains from one sample in a study of T cell changes during pregnancy in multiple sclerosis. TCRdb keeps only in-frame clones here, not all; method: immunoSEQ multiplex PCR. The sample includes about 52,000 clones, 92% seen only once; the top ten take 0.25%. Source: CD4+ T cells from peripheral blood mononuclear cells, taken in the third trimester of pregnancy. The receptors shown here come from a female donor with multiple sclerosis, enrolled in a pregnancy study. Both conserved end residues are trimmed from each CDR3. Fields, in order: D gene, V gene, CDR3 protein. D genes are given only for firm matches.

TRBD2 TRBV7-2 ASSSTGRVSHEQY
NA TRBV27 ASGGWGGGPDTQY
NA TRBV6-1 ASSEGSYSNQPQH
TRBD1 TRBV28 ASSLWTGGSGGGD
NA TRBV28 ASNSGGQSEQF
NA TRBV28 ASSLSAGSNYGYT
TRBD2 TRBV5-1 ASSLRASAGTSGNAQY
TRBD2 TRBV2 ASSEYGLAGYTDTQY
TRBD1 TRBV5-4 ASRLTGESYGYT
NA TRBV6-1 ASSEALEVGGNRRYTEAF
NA TRBV14 ASSQIGNEQF
NA TRBV19 ASNTRDRPYEQY
NA TRBV2 ASSGIGPGNTEAF
NA TRBV2 ASSGQQVDTQY
NA TRBV9 ASSPRVGGGETQY
TRBD1 TRBV5-5 ASSPFQRDSYGYT
TRBD1 TRBV5-8 ASSLAPGGNEQF
TRBD1 TRBV10-2 ASRDRVLYEQY
TRBD2 TRBV10-3 AISAARGVAGRTDTQY
TRBD1 TRBV9 ASTSFRDRDTEAF
NA TRBV7-9 ASSSQQGVNTEAF
NA TRBV28 ASSSIGPPGSYQPQH
TRBD1 TRBV6-1 AVWDRVYEQY
TRBD1 TRBV30 ARGQGILNTEAF
NA TRBV5-1 ASSLIGPSGNTEAF
TRBD1 TRBV7-2 ASSLGQGRTDTQY
NA TRBV19 ATAGGYNSPLH
NA TRBV9 ASSVGWEASYNSPLH
TRBD1 TRBV28 ASSLPMTGGATEAF
NA TRBV15 ATSRDRSGQPQH
NA TRBV7-8 ASSLAIQGSFEQY
TRBD2 TRBV7-2 ASSLAGGPYNEQF
NA TRBV7-3 ASSSKTGSSYNEQF
NA TRBV7-6 ASSLLGESHTDTQY
NA TRBV30 AWSGALANYGYT
TRBD1 TRBV5-1 ASSPTGVVSYEQY
TRBD2 TRBV18 ASSPTGTGGRFEQY
NA TRBV9 ASSVQAGGAHGELF
TRBD1 TRBV14 ASSQRTGRRTEAF